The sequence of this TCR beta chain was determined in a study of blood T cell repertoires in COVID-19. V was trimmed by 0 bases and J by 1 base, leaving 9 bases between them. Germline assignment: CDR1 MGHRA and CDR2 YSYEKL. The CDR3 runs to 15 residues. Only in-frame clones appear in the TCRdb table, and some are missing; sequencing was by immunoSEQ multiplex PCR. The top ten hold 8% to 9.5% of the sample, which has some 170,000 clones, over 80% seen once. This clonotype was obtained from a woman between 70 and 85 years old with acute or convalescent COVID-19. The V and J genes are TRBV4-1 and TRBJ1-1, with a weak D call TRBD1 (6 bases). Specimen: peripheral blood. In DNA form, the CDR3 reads TGCGCCAGCAGCCAAGACTTCAGGGGGAACACTGAAGCTTTCTTT. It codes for CASSQDFRGNTEAFF.